The following is a T cell receptor (beta chain) sequence with its context. V shed 3 bases and J 2 bases; nucleotides not matched to a gene: 7. Germline CDR1 is WNHNN and CDR2 is SYGVQD (reference sequence). This CDR3 is built from 16 residues. TCRdb keeps only in-frame clones here, not all; method: immunoSEQ multiplex PCR. Counted here are 400,000 to 500,000 clones, around 90% occurring once; the ten biggest clones make up about 6.3%. This entry comes from a study of control samples from healthy donors and cancer patients. The sequencing sample was made of PBMCs. The TCR comes from a man aged 40-49 years with head and neck cancer. The chain is built from TRBV10-1 and TRBJ2-7; 10 bases fit TRBD1. The DNA for the CDR3 is TGCGCCAGCAGTGATTTTCGGACAGGGGGAGCCTACGAGCAGTACTTC. This translates into CASSDFRTGGAYEQYF.